This T cell receptor beta chain is drawn from a study of T cells after posttransplantation cyclophosphamide. Control samples came 1 year after myeloablative marrow transplants with methotrexate plus calcineurin inhibitor. Repertoires were generated with immunoSEQ multiplex PCR, while TCRdb's copy carries only in-frame clones and drops some. The sample yields about 12,000 clones, approximately 82% seen once. General study findings and limits: Tissue-infiltrating T cells from skin or gut overlapped little with blood T cells. After PTCy, TRB diversity resembled that of CNI/methotrexate controls.

Comment on this clone: No antigen is known for it.

Germline V gene data show CDR1 as LNHNV and CDR2 as YYDKDF (reference sequence). The CDR3 is made up of 14 amino acids. V shed 6 bases and J 5 bases; nucleotides not matched to a gene: 6. V is TRBV15 and J is TRBJ2-1; 8 bases are a match to TRBD2. The sequence was collected from a young adult male patient who received an allogeneic stem cell transplant from an unrelated donor, was CMV-positive, and had acute GVHD only. Some T cells may originate from the graft donor. The sequencing used PBMCs, collected 367 days after allogeneic stem cell transplant with calcineurin inhibitor and methotrexate. The DNA for the CDR3 is TGTGCCACCAGGGGAATAGCGGGAAACAATGAGCAGTTCTTC. Translated, it gives CATRGIAGNNEQFF.